A single sample gave rise to the 21 T cell receptor beta chains below, sequenced in a study of long-term antiretroviral therapy in people with HIV. Running of the v3.0 immunoSEQ assay took place at survey level. TCRdb's copy holds only in-frame clones and misses some; the assay was immunoSEQ multiplex PCR. The table records under 30,000 clones, around 82% of them present only once. The input for sequencing was unsorted PBMCs, taken 3 years after starting antiretroviral therapy. These receptors were obtained from a man aged 35 to 55 with HIV.

The chain uses TRBV19 and TRBJ2-6; TRBD1 agrees at 7 bases. The CDR3 totals 15 residues. Germline CDR1 reads LNHDA; CDR2 reads SQIVND (reference sequence). V trimming: 7 bases; J trimming: 0 bases; junction bases outside the gene matches: 3. CDR3: CASTDRPSGANVLTF. In nucleotides, the CDR3 is TGTGCCAGTACGGACAGGCCCTCTGGGGCCAACGTCCTGACTTTC.

The chain uses TRBV6-1 and TRBJ2-7; the D gene could be TRBD1 or TRBD2 (6 bases each). This CDR3 has 14 amino acids. The germline gives CDR1 MNHNS, CDR2 SASEGT. The germline V and J ends were trimmed by 7 bases and 7 bases, with 20 bases remaining between them. CDR3: CASISTILGGEQYF. DNA for the CDR3: TGTGCCAGCATAAGTACAATCTTAGGGGGGGAGCAGTACTTC.

In DNA form, the CDR3 reads TGTGCCAGCAGTTCCCAGACAAAGGGGGTAGGGACTGAAGCTTTCTTT. Protein: CASSSQTKGVGTEAFF. The gene calls are TRBV6-5 and TRBJ1-1, with TRBD1 as a possible D gene (6 bases). V lost 4 bases to trimming and J lost 5 bases, with 20 bases between them. This CDR3 is built from 16 residues. Looked up from germline, CDR1 is MNHEY and CDR2 is SVGAGI.

This chain joins TRBV7-9 and TRBJ2-2; weak D call: TRBD2 (5 bases). Trimming removed 4 bases at V and 5 bases at J, with 11 bases between. The CDR3 runs 14 residues. Germline CDR1 reads SEHNR; CDR2 reads FQNEAQ (reference sequence). The CDR3 loop reads CASSSFWETGELFF. The DNA for the CDR3 is TGTGCCAGCAGCTCCTTTTGGGAGACCGGGGAGCTGTTTTTT. Full variable domain (rest looked up from reference TRBV7-9 and TRBJ2-2): DTGVSQNPRHKITKRGQNVTFRCDPISEHNRLYWYRQTLGQGPEFLTYFQNEAQLEKSRLLSDRFSAERPKGSFSTLEIQRTEQGDSAMYLCASSSFWETGELFFGEGSRLTVL.

A single count supports this clone. The chain couples TRBV28 to TRBJ2-1; D remains ambiguous. V was cut by 5 bases and J by 3 bases, with 14 bases left in between. CDR1 and CDR2 (germline): MDHEN, SYDVKM. The CDR3 runs to 15 residues. The CDR3 DNA reads as TGTGCCAGCAGTCCCGACTTAGGGATCTACAATGAGCAGTTCTTC. Protein: CASSPDLGIYNEQFF.

The sample holds one count of this clone. CDR3 coding DNA: TGTGCCAGTACCCTCACGGGGGCAACTGGAAACACCATATATTTT. It is translated as CASTLTGATGNTIYF. The chain couples TRBV19 to TRBJ1-3; weak D call: TRBD1 (6 bases). This CDR3 comprises 15 residues. Germline values: CDR1 LNHDA, CDR2 SQIVND (reference sequence). The V and J ends lost 7 bases and 2 bases respectively, with 15 bases between them.

V is TRBV18 and J is TRBJ2-1, with 8 bases aligning to TRBD2. V lost 4 bases to trimming and J lost 8 bases; unmatched junction nucleotides: 13. The CDR3 is made up of 16 amino acids. CDR1 is KGHSH, CDR2 LQKENI, per germline. Written as DNA, the CDR3 is TGTGCCAGCTCACGTTTTTCCGGGACTAGGGGGGATGAGCAGTTCTTC. It yields the protein CASSRFSGTRGDEQFF.

The chain has TRBV27 and TRBJ2-1; 8 bases line up with TRBD2. Trimming removed 3 bases from V and 4 bases from J; junction bases left unmatched: 5. Germline CDR1 is MNHEY and CDR2 is SMNVEV (reference sequence). This CDR3 spans 15 amino acids. CDR3 nucleotide sequence: TGTGCCAGCAGTTTGGTTAGCGGGACGTACAATGAGCAGTTCTTC. It codes for CASSLVSGTYNEQFF.

The gene calls are TRBV9 and TRBJ2-7; the D is unclear. Germline V gives CDR1 SGDLS, CDR2 YYNGEE. The CDR3 is 12 residues long. Deletions cut 3 bases from V and 7 bases from J, with 11 bases between. The CDR3, as DNA: TGTGCCAGCAGCGGCACGCTAGGTGAGCAGTACTTC. As protein: CASSGTLGEQYF.

The chain has TRBV7-6 and TRBJ1-4; 9 bases fit TRBD1. The CDR3 covers 14 residues. V was clipped by 1 base and J by 7 bases; unmatched bases: 1. Germline lookup yields CDR1 SGHVS and CDR2 FNYEAQ. CDR3 DNA sequence: TGTGCCAGCAGCTTAGGGACAGGGGTTGAAAAACTGTTTTTT. Translation gives CASSLGTGVEKLFF.

V is TRBV7-9 and J is TRBJ1-2; no clear D gene. The length of the CDR3 is 14 residues. Trimming left V 5 bases short and J 5 bases short, with 15 bases between. Germline CDR1 SEHNR, CDR2 FQNEAQ (reference sequence). In DNA, the CDR3 is TGTGCCAGCAGCCAAAGGGTGGATGGTTATGGCTACACCTTC. Its translation: CASSQRVDGYGYTF.

The chain is built from TRBV6-1 and TRBJ1-2; D unclear. This CDR3 is built from 15 residues. Trimming shortened V by 1 base and J by 11 bases, and 20 bases separated the two germline ends. Germline lookup yields CDR1 MNHNS and CDR2 SASEGT. The CDR3 is CASSEVGFGQIRYTF. CDR3 DNA sequence: TGTGCCAGCAGTGAAGTTGGGTTTGGTCAAATTCGTTACACCTTC.

The chain employs TRBV10-2 and TRBJ1-2; weak D call: TRBD1 (6 bases). This CDR3 spans 13 amino acids. Germline CDR1 and CDR2: WSHSY and SAAADI. V was shortened by 5 bases and J by 2 bases, with 9 bases between the two germline ends. CDR3 sequence: CASSLQGNYGYTF. In DNA, the CDR3 is TGCGCCAGCAGTCTACAGGGCAACTATGGCTACACCTTC.

The chain carries TRBV10-3 and TRBJ2-7, with a tentative D call TRBD2 (6 bases). The CDR3 loop spans 14 amino acids. The V gene lost 4 bases and the J gene lost 5 bases, with 15 bases spanning the gap. Germline V CDR1 and CDR2: ENHRY, SYGVKD. CDR3 DNA: TGTGCCATCAGTGCGCTCGGGGGAATGGACGAGCAGTACTTC. Translated: CAISALGGMDEQYF.

This clone was seen a single time. The genes are TRBV6-5 and TRBJ2-3; D is unclear. Germline V gene sequence: CDR1 MNHEY, CDR2 SVGAGI. The CDR3 length is 14 residues. V was trimmed by 4 bases and J by 6 bases, leaving 14 bases between them. The CDR3, as DNA: TGTGCCAGCAGTTCTCAGGCCGCGGCGGATACGCAGTATTTT. This encodes CASSSQAAADTQYF.

The CDR3 here is CASSEDSGGFYEQYF. Here the CDR3 DNA reads TGTGCCAGCAGCGAAGACAGCGGGGGCTTTTACGAGCAGTACTTC. J is TRBJ2-7 and V is TRBV9, with 8 bases aligning to TRBD2. Germline CDR1 is SGDLS and CDR2 is YYNGEE. CDR3 length: 15 amino acids. V lost 3 bases to trimming and J lost 4 bases; unmatched junction nucleotides: 9.

The rearrangement links TRBV6-1 to TRBJ2-2, with D tentatively TRBD1 (7 bases). The germline CDR1 and CDR2 sequences are MNHNS and SASEGT. The CDR3 covers 14 residues. The V end was cut by 7 bases, the J end by 4 bases, with 13 bases between. This chain's CDR3 is CASMEGAFTGELFF. CDR3 coding DNA: TGTGCCAGCATGGAGGGGGCCTTCACCGGGGAGCTGTTTTTT.

Only a few counts were recorded for this clone. The chain links TRBV6-5 to TRBJ1-6; D is unresolved. Germline V lookup: CDR1 MNHEY, CDR2 SVGAGI. V dropped 4 bases and J dropped 7 bases, with 17 bases sitting between them. The CDR3 extends over 16 amino acids. This CDR3 reads CASSSYIPDLNSPLHF. The CDR3 DNA is TGTGCCAGCAGTTCTTATATCCCCGACCTCAATTCACCCCTCCACTTT.

The chain is built from TRBV27 and TRBJ2-5; possibly TRBD2 for D (5 bases). Per the germline V gene, CDR1 is MNHEY and CDR2 is SMNVEV (reference sequence). The V gene lost 6 bases and the J gene lost 2 bases, with 13 bases spanning the gap. The CDR3 is 14 residues long. This CDR3 reads CASRITRAQETQYF. The CDR3 DNA reads as TGTGCCAGCAGAATAACTAGGGCGCAAGAGACCCAGTACTTC.

This clone was picked up one time. V is TRBV5-8 and J is TRBJ1-2; D ambiguous. This CDR3 is 13 amino acids long. Looked up from germline, CDR1 is SGHTS and CDR2 is YDEGEE. V was trimmed by 1 base and J by 2 bases, leaving 6 bases between them. In nucleotides, the CDR3 is TGTGCCAGCAGCTTGCAAGACAACTATGGCTACACCTTC. Translated: CASSLQDNYGYTF.

The rearrangement uses TRBV7-9 and TRBJ1-1; D might be TRBD1 (5 bases). V was cut by 5 bases and J by 2 bases, with 9 bases left in between. Germline-derived CDR1 and CDR2 are SEHNR and FQNEAQ (reference sequence). This CDR3 spans 13 amino acids. CDR3 DNA sequence: TGTGCCAGCAGCCCTCAGGGAAACACTGAAGCTTTCTTT. Translation gives CASSPQGNTEAFF.